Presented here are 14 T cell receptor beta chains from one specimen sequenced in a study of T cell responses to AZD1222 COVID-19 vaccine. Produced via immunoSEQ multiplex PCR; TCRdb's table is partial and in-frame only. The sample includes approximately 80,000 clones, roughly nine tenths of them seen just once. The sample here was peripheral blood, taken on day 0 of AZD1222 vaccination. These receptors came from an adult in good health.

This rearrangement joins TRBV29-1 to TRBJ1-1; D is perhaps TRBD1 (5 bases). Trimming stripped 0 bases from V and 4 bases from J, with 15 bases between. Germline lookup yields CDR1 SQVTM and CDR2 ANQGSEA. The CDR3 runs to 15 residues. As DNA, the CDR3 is TGCAGCGTTGAAGACAGGGTAGCGGGGAGCACTGAAGCTTTCTTT. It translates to CSVEDRVAGSTEAFF.

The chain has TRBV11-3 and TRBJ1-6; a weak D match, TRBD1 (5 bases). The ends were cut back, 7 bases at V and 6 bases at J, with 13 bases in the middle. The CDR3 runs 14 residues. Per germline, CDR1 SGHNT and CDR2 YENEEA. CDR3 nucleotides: TGTGCCAGCAACCCCCAAGGGGTTAATTCACCCCTCCACTTT. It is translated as CASNPQGVNSPLHF.

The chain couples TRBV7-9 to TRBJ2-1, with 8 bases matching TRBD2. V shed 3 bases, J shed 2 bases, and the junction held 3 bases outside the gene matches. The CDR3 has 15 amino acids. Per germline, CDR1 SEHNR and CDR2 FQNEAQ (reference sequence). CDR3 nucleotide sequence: TGTGCCAGCAGCTTTAGCGGGATTCCCTACAATGAGCAGTTCTTC. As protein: CASSFSGIPYNEQFF.

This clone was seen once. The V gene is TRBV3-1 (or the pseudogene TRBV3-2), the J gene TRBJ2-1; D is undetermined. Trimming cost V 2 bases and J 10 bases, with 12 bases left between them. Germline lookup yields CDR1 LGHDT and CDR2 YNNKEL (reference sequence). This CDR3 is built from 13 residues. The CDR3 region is CASSQILAREQFF. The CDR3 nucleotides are TGTGCCAGCAGCCAAATATTGGCTCGGGAGCAGTTCTTC.

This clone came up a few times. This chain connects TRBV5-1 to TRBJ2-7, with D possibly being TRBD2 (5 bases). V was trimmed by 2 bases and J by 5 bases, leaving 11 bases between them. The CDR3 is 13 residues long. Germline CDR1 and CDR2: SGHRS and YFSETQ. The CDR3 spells CASSFGGGNEQYF. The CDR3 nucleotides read TGCGCCAGCAGCTTTGGAGGCGGCAACGAGCAGTACTTC.

For the CDR3, the DNA is TGTGCCACCAGCAGGGGGACTAGCGGGAGAACAGATACGCAGTATTTT. Protein product: CATSRGTSGRTDTQYF. The rearrangement joins TRBV15 to TRBJ2-3; 14 nucleotides agree with TRBD2. Losses at the gene ends were 3 bases for V and 3 bases for J; bases not matched to a gene: 2. CDR1 and CDR2 from the germline V gene are LNHNV and YYDKDF (reference sequence). The CDR3 sequence is 16 residues long. Looking up the rest from reference TRBV15 and TRBJ2-3 gives the full variable domain: DAMVIQNPRYQVTQFGKPVTLSCSQTLNHNVMYWYQQKSSQAPKLLFHYYDKDFNNEADTPDNFQSRRPNTSFCFLDIRSPGLGDTAMYLCATSRGTSGRTDTQYFGPGTRLTVL.

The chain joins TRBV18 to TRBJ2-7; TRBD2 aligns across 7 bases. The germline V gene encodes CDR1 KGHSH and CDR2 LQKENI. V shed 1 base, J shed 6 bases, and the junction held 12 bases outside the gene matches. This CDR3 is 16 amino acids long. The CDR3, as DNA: TGTGCCAGCTCACCACAGGGAGGGATGAGCGGAGGCGAGCAGTACTTC. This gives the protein CASSPQGGMSGGEQYF. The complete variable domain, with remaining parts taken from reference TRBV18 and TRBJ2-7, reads NAGVMQNPRHLVRRRGQEARLRCSPMKGHSHVYWYRQLPEEGLKFMVYLQKENIIDESGMPKERFSAEFPKEGPSILRIQQVVRGDSAAYFCASSPQGGMSGGEQYFGPGTRLTVT.

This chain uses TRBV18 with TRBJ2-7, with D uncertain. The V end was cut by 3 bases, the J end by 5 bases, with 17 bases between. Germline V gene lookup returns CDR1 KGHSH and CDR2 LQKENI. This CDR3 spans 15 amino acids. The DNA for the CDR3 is TGTGCCAGCTCACCGGTCGCCGGATCAGGCCACGAGCAGTACTTC. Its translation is CASSPVAGSGHEQYF.

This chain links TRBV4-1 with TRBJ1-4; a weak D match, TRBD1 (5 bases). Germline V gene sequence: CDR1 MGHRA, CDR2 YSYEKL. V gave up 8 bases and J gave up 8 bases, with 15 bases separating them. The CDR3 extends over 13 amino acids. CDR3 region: CASARGLREKLFF. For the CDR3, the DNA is TGCGCCAGCGCGAGGGGTCTTCGGGAAAAACTGTTTTTT.

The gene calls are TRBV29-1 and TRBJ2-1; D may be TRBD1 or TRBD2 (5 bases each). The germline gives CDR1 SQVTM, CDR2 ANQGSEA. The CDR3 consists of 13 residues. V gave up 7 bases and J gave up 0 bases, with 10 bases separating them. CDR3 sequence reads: CSGAGSSYNEQFF. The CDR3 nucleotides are TGCAGCGGAGCAGGGAGCTCCTACAATGAGCAGTTCTTC.

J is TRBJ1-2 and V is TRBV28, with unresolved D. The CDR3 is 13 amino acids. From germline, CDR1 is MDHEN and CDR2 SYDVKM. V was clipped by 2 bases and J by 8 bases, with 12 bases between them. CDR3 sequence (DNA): TGTGCCAGCAGTTTAGAACGGGGTTACGGCTACACCTTC. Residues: CASSLERGYGYTF.

This CDR3 is CASSHYSGKDKNEQFF. DNA of the CDR3: TGTGCCAGCAGCCATTATAGCGGGAAGGATAAGAATGAGCAGTTCTTC. This chain joins TRBV11-2 and TRBJ2-1; 8 bases are shared with TRBD2. This CDR3 region has 16 residues. CDR1 is SGHAT and CDR2 is FQNNGV in the germline V gene. J was trimmed by 7 bases and V by 5 bases; bases with no gene match: 13.

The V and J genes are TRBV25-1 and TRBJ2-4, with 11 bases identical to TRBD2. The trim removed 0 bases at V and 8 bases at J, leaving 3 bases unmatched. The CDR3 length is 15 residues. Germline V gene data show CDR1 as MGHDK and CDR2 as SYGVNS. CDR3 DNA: TGTGCCAGCAGTGAATATCTTAGCGGGAGGGACATTCAGTACTTC. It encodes CASSEYLSGRDIQYF.

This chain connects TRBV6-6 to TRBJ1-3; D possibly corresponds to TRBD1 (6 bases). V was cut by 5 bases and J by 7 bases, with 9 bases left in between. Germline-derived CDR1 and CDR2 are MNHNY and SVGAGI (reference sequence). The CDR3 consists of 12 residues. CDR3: CASSEQGNTIYF. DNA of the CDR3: TGTGCCAGCAGTGAGCAGGGGAACACCATATATTTT.